This entry features one TCR beta chain sequence. Its antigen is not known. The sample belongs to a study of cytomegalovirus exposure and HLA in healthy donors. On the study more broadly: The approximately 700 first-cohort repertoires shared a platform with the 110 or so validation repertoires, as reported in a later analysis.

Assay: immunoSEQ multiplex PCR; the TCRdb copy retains only in-frame clones and omits some. The profile covers roughly 150,000 clones, with less than 90% appearing a single time and roughly 5.7% taken by the ten largest. Germline V gene data show CDR1 as SGHVT and CDR2 as SQSDAQ. This CDR3 comprises 20 residues. V trimming: 5 bases; J trimming: 3 bases; junction bases outside the gene matches: 25. Findings and limits, study-wide: Altogether, 160 or so TCR beta chains were recorded as cytomegalovirus-associated. Many donors shared some public TCRs, even though most TCR sequences were rare.

Sequencing was done on a sample of PBMCs. The TCR comes from a woman in her thirties in good health and CMV-seronegative. This chain joins TRBV7-4 and TRBJ2-7; TRBD2 matches 7 bases. CDR3 residues: CASSRLQRGRVPLYFYEQYF. The CDR3 nucleotides read TGTGCCAGCAGCAGATTACAGCGGGGCAGGGTGCCCTTATATTTCTACGAGCAGTACTTC.